This note documents a single TCR beta chain sequence. The antigen remains unidentified. The entry originates in a study of human T cells and chemical hapten exposure. At the level of the study: 2% DPC applied to a roughly 2 cm by roughly 2 cm arm area sensitized donors.

The time point was: patch test 3, about 24 weeks after DPC sensitization. Regarding treatment: therapeutic diphenylcyclopropenone sensitization with weekly scalp DPC. Study results and limitations: Sensitizing to DPC left TCRs with a frequency above 1 in 1000 unaltered.

In the authors' workflow: Across samples, TCR counts had a median of about 100,000 and ranged from about 23,224 to 700,000. Each CDR3 protein gets one entry after TCRdb re-called the RACE reads with MiXCR. Here the V and J calls rest on TCRdb's processing, not on the authors' analysis. Of about 89,000 distinct CDR3 sequences in the sample, 13% are singletons; the top ten hold approximately 5%. Trimming shortened V by 4 bases and J by 16 bases, and 20 bases separated the two germline ends. There are 13 residues in the CDR3. Germline-derived CDR1 and CDR2 are LGHDT and YNNKEL (reference sequence). The receptor was isolated from a woman aged 50 to 65 with alopecia areata. Some clones in this sample may be carry-over from other donors' samples. V and J are TRBV3-1 and TRBJ2-4; the D gene could be TRBD1 or TRBD2 (5 bases each). The material sequenced was whole blood, taken in connection with sensitization to the hapten diphenylcyclopropenone (DPC). The CDR3 protein is CASSPPGRRTNYF. CDR3 in DNA: TGTGCCAGCAGCCCACCAGGGAGAAGAACTAATTACTTC.